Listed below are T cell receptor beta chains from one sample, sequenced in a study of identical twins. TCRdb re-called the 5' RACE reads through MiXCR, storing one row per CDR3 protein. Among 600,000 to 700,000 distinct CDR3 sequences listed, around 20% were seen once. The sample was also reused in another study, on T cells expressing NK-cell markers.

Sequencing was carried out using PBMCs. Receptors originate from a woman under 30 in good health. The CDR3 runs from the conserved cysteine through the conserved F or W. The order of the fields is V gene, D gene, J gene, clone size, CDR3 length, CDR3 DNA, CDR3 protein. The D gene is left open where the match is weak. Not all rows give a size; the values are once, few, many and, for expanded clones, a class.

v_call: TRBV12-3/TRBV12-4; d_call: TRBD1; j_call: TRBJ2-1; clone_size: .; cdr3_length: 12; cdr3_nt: TGTGCCAGCAGCTCGCGGACAGGAACACAGTTCTTC; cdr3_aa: CASSSRTGTQFF
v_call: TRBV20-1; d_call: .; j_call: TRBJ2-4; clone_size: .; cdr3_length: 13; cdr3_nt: TGCAGTGCTAGAGATGGTAGTGGGAACATTCAGTACTTC; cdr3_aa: CSARDGSGNIQYF
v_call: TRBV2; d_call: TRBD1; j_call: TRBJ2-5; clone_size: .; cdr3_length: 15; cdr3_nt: TGTGCCAGCAGTGTCGGACAGGGAGGCCAAGAGACCCAGTACTTC; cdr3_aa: CASSVGQGGQETQYF
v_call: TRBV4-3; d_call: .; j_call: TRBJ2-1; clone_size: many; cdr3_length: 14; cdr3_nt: TGCGCCAGCAGCCAAGTGGTTAGCCGCAATGAGCAGTTCTTC; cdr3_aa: CASSQVVSRNEQFF
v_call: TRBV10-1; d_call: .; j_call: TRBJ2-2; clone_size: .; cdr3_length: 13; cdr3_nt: TGCGCCAGCAGTCGTAGGGGCATCGGGGAGCTGTTTTTT; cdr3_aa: CASSRRGIGELFF
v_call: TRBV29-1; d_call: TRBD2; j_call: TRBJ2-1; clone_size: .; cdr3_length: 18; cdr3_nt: TGCAGCGTTGAAGATCTTGGACTAGCGGGAGGCGCAGGCAATGAGCAGTTCTTC; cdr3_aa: CSVEDLGLAGGAGNEQFF
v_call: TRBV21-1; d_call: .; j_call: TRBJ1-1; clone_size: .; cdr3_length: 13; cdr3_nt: TGTGCCAGCACTCCTCAGGGAATGGCTGAAGCTTTCTTT; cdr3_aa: CASTPQGMAEAFF
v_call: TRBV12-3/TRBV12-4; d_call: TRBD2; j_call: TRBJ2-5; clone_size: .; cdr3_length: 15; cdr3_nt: TGTGCCAGCAGTTTGGTTCCGGGAGGGGGGGAGACCCAGTACTTC; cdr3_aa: CASSLVPGGGETQYF
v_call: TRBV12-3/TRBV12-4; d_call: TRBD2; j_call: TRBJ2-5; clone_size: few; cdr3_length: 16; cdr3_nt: TGTGCCAGCAGACCCAACGGACTAGCGGGGGCAGAGACCCAGTACTTC; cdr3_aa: CASRPNGLAGAETQYF
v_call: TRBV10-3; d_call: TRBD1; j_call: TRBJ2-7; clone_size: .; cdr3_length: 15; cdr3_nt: TGTGCCATCAGTGACATTGGACAGGGAGGCTACGAGCAGTACTTC; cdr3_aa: CAISDIGQGGYEQYF
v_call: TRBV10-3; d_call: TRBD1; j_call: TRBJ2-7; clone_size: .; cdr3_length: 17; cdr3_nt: TGTGCCATCAGAGATAGCCTCAGGACAGGGGCCTCCTACGAGCAGTACTTC; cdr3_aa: CAIRDSLRTGASYEQYF
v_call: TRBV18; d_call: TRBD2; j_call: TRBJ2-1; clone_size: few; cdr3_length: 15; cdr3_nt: TGTGCCAGCTCGCTGACTAGCGGGAGTGGGCATGAGCAGTTCTTC; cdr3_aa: CASSLTSGSGHEQFF
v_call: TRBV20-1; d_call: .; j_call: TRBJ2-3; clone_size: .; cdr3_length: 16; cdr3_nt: TGCAGTGCTAGAGATCCGGCTAGCGCTAGCACAGATACGCAGTATTTT; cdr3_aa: CSARDPASASTDTQYF
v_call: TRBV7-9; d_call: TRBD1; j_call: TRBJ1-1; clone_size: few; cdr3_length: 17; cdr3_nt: TGTGCCAGCAGCCTTCGAGGAGGACAGGGGACGAGAACTGAAGCTTTCTTT; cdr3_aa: CASSLRGGQGTRTEAFF
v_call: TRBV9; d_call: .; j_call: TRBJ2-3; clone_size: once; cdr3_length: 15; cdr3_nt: TGTGCCAGCAGCGTACGCCAGACTAGCACAGATACGCAGTATTTT; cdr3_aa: CASSVRQTSTDTQYF
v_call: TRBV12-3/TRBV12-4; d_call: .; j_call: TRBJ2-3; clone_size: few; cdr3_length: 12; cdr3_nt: TGTGCCAGCAGTTTATCGGTAGATACGCAGTATTTT; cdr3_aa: CASSLSVDTQYF